The 21 T cell receptor beta chains given below trace back to one sample, sequenced in a study of metastatic and nonmetastatic thyroid tumors. Via MiXCR, TCRdb re-called the PCR reads. Among 15,000 or so clones listed, 15% to 18% were seen once. Thyroid surgery took place with no prior treatment in any patient. The sample consisted of blood. These receptor sequences come from a female donor with papillary thyroid cancer or a benign thyroid nodule (not recorded which). Some clones in this sample may be carry-over from other donors' samples.

This clone was seen repeatedly, ten times or more. The V and J genes are TRBV11-1 and TRBJ2-7, with 10 bases that match TRBD2. The CDR3 has 13 amino acids. CDR1 and CDR2 from the germline V gene are SGHAT and FQDESV (reference sequence). Trimming at V came to 4 bases and at J to 9 bases, leaving 6 bases not matched to a gene. In DNA form, the CDR3 reads TGTGCCAGCAGCTCAGCCCGGACTAGCGGGCAGTACTTC. Its protein is CASSSARTSGQYF.

By share, this clone counts as medium-sized. The chain employs TRBV6-1 and TRBJ2-5; 7 bases line up with TRBD1. The CDR3 loop spans 13 amino acids. In germline, CDR1 is MNHNS, CDR2 SASEGT. V shed 7 bases, J shed 5 bases, and the junction held 7 bases outside the gene matches. CDR3 loop: CASTPTGLETQYF. The CDR3 nucleotides are TGTGCCAGCACACCGACAGGGCTGGAGACCCAGTACTTC.

A few counts support this clone. This chain connects TRBV6-2 or TRBV6-3 to TRBJ1-1; perhaps TRBD1 as D (5 bases). The CDR3 has 12 residues. Trimming stripped 5 bases from V and 10 bases from J, with 14 bases between. Germline V CDR1 and CDR2: MNHEY, SVGEGT. CDR3 bases: TGTGCCAGCAGTAACGGACCGGGGGTAGCTTTCTTT. It is translated as CASSNGPGVAFF.

The CDR3 DNA is TGTGCCAGCAGCTTAGGAAGGGCGGGAAGACAAGAGACCCAGTACTTC. Translated, it gives CASSLGRAGRQETQYF. The chain couples TRBV11-3 to TRBJ2-5, with TRBD2 as a possible D gene (6 bases). V was clipped by 1 base and J by 2 bases, with 14 bases between them. The germline gives CDR1 SGHNT, CDR2 YENEEA. The CDR3 runs to 16 residues.

In this sample, this clone turned up many times. The chain has TRBV7-6 and TRBJ2-7, with 7 bases identical to TRBD1. This CDR3 contains 15 residues. J was trimmed by 6 bases and V by 5 bases; bases with no gene match: 13. Germline CDR1 is SGHVS and CDR2 is FNYEAQ. CDR3 amino acids: CASSPQPTGISEQYF. In DNA form, the CDR3 reads TGTGCCAGCAGCCCCCAACCGACAGGGATTAGCGAGCAGTACTTC.

This clone appeared many times. The chain recombines TRBV20-1 with TRBJ2-2; TRBD2 is a possible D gene (6 bases). V lost 1 base and J lost 1, with 10 bases in between. Germline CDR1 reads DFQATT; CDR2 reads SNEGSKA (reference sequence). The CDR3 length is 15 residues. The CDR3 sequence is CSARVAGRNTGELFF. Written as DNA, the CDR3 is TGCAGTGCTAGAGTGGCGGGGAGGAACACCGGGGAGCTGTTTTTT.

This clone is classed as medium-sized. V gene TRBV6-1 combines with J gene TRBJ1-2; no reliable D call. The CDR3 length is 12 residues. Looked up from germline, CDR1 is MNHNS and CDR2 is SASEGT. Trimming left V 6 bases short and J 8 bases short, with 13 bases between. This chain's CDR3 is CASRTHSSGYTF. The CDR3 region has the DNA TGTGCCAGCAGGACTCACTCCTCAGGCTACACCTTC.

This clone is deemed medium-sized (0.01 to 0.1%). The genes are TRBV12-3 or TRBV12-4 and TRBJ2-7; TRBD2 matches at 8 bases. V shed 2 bases and J 8 bases; nucleotides not matched to a gene: 11. The CDR3 extends over 15 amino acids. CDR3 in amino acids: CASSLTGTREVKQYF. The CDR3 DNA reads TGTGCCAGCAGTTTAACCGGGACTAGGGAGGTGAAGCAGTACTTC.

This clone has ten or more counts. The chain combines TRBV3-1 with TRBJ2-5; D unresolved. CDR1 and CDR2 (germline): LGHDT, YNNKEL (reference sequence). The CDR3 contains 13 residues. Trimming shortened V by 0 bases and J by 6 bases, and 8 bases separated the two germline ends. CDR3 nucleotide sequence: TGTGCCAGCAGCCAAGAAGGCGTTAAGACCCAGTACTTC. This codes for CASSQEGVKTQYF.

This clone was seen at least ten times. The chain combines TRBV10-3 with TRBJ1-3, with unresolved D. The CDR3 contains 17 residues. The germline V gene has CDR1 ENHRY and CDR2 SYGVKD. V lost 0 bases and J lost 0, with 12 bases in between. CDR3 DNA: TGTGCCATCAGTGAGTCGTATTTCGGAGACTCTGGAAACACCATATATTTT. Protein: CAISESYFGDSGNTIYF.

About this clone itself: A much bigger clone sits one base away, suggesting this may be a read error. V and J are TRBV18 and TRBJ1-5, with 7 bases matching TRBD1. The length of the CDR3 is 12 residues. Germline V lookup: CDR1 KGHSH, CDR2 LQKENI. Germline trimming cut 5 bases from V and 10 bases from J; bases unmatched to any gene: 5. The DNA of the CDR3 is TGTGCCAGCTCATTACAGGGGATCCCCCAGCATTTT. Amino acid sequence: CASSLQGIPQHF.

This clone has ten or more counts. V and J are TRBV19 and TRBJ1-4, with D tentatively TRBD1 (5 bases). Trimming took 3 bases from V and 3 from J, leaving 8 bases between them. Germline loops: CDR1 LNHDA, CDR2 SQIVND (reference sequence). The CDR3 length is 14 residues. The DNA for the CDR3 is TGTGCCAGTAGTATTGGGGCGTCTAATGAAAAACTGTTTTTT. Translated, it gives CASSIGASNEKLFF.

This clone came up once. Its ends do not fully match the called genes, so a read error is possible. The V gene is TRBV11-2, the J gene TRBJ2-7, with TRBD1 as a possible D gene (6 bases). The germline gives CDR1 SGHAT, CDR2 FQNNGV. The CDR3 totals 15 residues. The CDR3 sequence is CASSFRGQPFTEQYF. CDR3 coding DNA: TGCGCCAGCAGCTTTCGTGGACAGCCCTTTACCGAGCAGTACTTC.

This clone was counted at least ten times. The V gene is TRBV11-2, the J gene TRBJ2-1; a possible D gene is TRBD2 (6 bases). The germline V and J ends were trimmed by 4 bases and 8 bases, with 24 bases remaining between them. The CDR3 spans 17 residues. Germline CDR1 is SGHAT and CDR2 is FQNNGV. The CDR3 is CASSSQRLGSFIDEQFF. The CDR3 nucleotides read TGTGCCAGCAGCTCGCAGAGACTAGGGAGTTTTATCGATGAGCAGTTCTTC.

Note on this clone: Just one base apart from a much larger clone, this may be a read error. The chain links TRBV11-1 to TRBJ2-5, with TRBD2 matching 8 bases. Germline V CDR1 and CDR2: SGHAT, FQDESV (reference sequence). Losses at the gene ends were 5 bases for V and 3 bases for J; bases not matched to a gene: 17. This CDR3 contains 18 residues. The DNA of the CDR3 is TGTGCCAGCAGCCCGGGGGGGGCAGATACTAGCGGAAAAGAGACCCAGTACTTC. Encoded protein: CASSPGGADTSGKETQYF.

V and J are TRBV7-9 and TRBJ2-7; 13 bases fit TRBD2. J lost 13 bases, V lost 5 bases, and 8 bases had no gene match. CDR3 length equals 13 residues. Germline V lookup: CDR1 SEHNR, CDR2 FQNEAQ (reference sequence). CDR3 loop: CASSLGTSGDKYF. The CDR3 bases are TGTGCCAGCAGCCTCGGGACTAGCGGGGACAAATACTTC.

Judged by abundance, this clone is medium-sized. The V call is TRBV6-1, the J call TRBJ2-7, with unresolved D. Germline assignment: CDR1 MNHNS and CDR2 SASEGT. The CDR3 extends over 12 amino acids. The V gene lost 10 bases and the J gene lost 3 bases, with 13 bases spanning the gap. The CDR3 DNA follows: TGTGCCACCGGTGGCAGTAACTACGAGCAGTACTTC. It translates to CATGGSNYEQYF.

This chain links TRBV11-3 with TRBJ1-2; no reliable D call. The CDR3 has 15 residues. Trimming stripped 6 bases from V and 2 bases from J, with 16 bases between. CDR1 SGHNT and CDR2 YENEEA come from the germline V gene. The CDR3 spells CASSLSPTENYGYTF. The CDR3 coding sequence is TGTGCCAGCAGTCTTTCTCCGACGGAGAACTATGGCTACACCTTC.

Note on this clone: A read error may be the cause here, since a much bigger clone is one base away. The chain joins TRBV5-1 to TRBJ2-2, with D perhaps matching TRBD1 (6 bases). The CDR3 loop spans 15 amino acids. The V end lost 4 bases, the J end lost 6 bases, and 16 bases lay between the germline ends. Germline assignment: CDR1 SGHRS and CDR2 YFSETQ. The CDR3 coding sequence is TGCGCCAGCAGCCCGTTGGACAGCTCTGCCGGGGAGCTGTTTTTT. Translation gives CASSPLDSSAGELFF.

This clone was picked up many times. CDR3 nucleotide sequence: TGTGCCAGCTCACGGGAGGAGGACAGTAGGGCTTTCTTT. Amino acids: CASSREEDSRAFF. This chain uses TRBV18 with TRBJ1-1; D is possibly TRBD1 (6 bases). The CDR3 sequence is 13 residues long. V shed 4 bases and J shed 11 bases, with 17 bases lying between them. In germline, CDR1 is KGHSH, CDR2 LQKENI. The complete variable domain, with remaining parts taken from reference TRBV18 and TRBJ1-1, reads NAGVMQNPRHLVRRRGQEARLRCSPMKGHSHVYWYRQLPEEGLKFMVYLQKENIIDESGMPKERFSAEFPKEGPSILRIQQVVRGDSAAYFCASSREEDSRAFFGQGTRLTVV.

The chain employs TRBV11-2 and TRBJ2-2, with 9 bases fitting TRBD1. Unmatched junction bases numbered 6, after V lost 1 base and J lost 3 bases. The CDR3 covers 17 residues. In germline, CDR1 is SGHAT, CDR2 FQNNGV. Written as DNA, the CDR3 is TGTGCCAGCAGCTTAGTACGGACAGGGGTCCACACCGGGGAGCTGTTTTTT. This encodes CASSLVRTGVHTGELFF. The full variable domain, its missing parts supplied by reference TRBV11-2 and TRBJ2-2, is EAGVAQSPRYKIIEKRQSVAFWCNPISGHATLYWYQQILGQGPKLLIQFQNNGVVDDSQLPKDRFSAERLKGVDSTLKIQPAKLEDSAVYLCASSLVRTGVHTGELFFGEGSRLTVL.